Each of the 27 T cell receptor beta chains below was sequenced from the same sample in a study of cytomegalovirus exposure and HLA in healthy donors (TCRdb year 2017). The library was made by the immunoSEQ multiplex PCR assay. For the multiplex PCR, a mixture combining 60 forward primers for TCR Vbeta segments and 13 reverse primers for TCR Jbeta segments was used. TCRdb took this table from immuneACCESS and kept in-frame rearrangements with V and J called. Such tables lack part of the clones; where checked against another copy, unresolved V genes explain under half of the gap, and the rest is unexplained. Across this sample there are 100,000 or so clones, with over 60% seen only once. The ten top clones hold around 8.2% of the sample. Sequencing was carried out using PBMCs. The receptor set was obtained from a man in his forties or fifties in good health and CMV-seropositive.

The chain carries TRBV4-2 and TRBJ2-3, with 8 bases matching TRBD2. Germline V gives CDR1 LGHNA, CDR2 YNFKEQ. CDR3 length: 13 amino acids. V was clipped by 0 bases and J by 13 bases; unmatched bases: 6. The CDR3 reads CASSQDSVAGKYF. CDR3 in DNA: TGTGCCAGCAGCCAAGATTCAGTAGCGGGGAAGTATTTT.

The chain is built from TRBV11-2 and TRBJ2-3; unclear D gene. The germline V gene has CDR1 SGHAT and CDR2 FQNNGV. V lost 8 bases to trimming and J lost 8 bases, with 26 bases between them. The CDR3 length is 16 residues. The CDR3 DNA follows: TGTGCCAGCCTAAGAAACTACCCCTCACCCACGGCTACGCAGTATTTT. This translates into CASLRNYPSPTATQYF.

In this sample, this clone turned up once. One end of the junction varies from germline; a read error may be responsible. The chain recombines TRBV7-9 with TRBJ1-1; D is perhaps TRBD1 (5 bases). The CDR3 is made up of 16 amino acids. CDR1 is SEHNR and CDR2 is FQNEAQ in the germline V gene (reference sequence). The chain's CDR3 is CSSSLGGKGKNTEAFF. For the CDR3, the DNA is TGTTCCAGCAGCTTAGGTGGCAAGGGGAAGAACACTGAAGCTTTCTTT.

The CDR3 DNA reads as TGTGCCAGTAGTATAATGACAGGGGGGAACTATGGCTACACCTTC. As protein: CASSIMTGGNYGYTF. The gene calls are TRBV19 and TRBJ1-2, with TRBD1 matching over 9 bases. The CDR3 runs 15 residues. Germline trimming cut 2 bases from V and 2 bases from J; bases unmatched to any gene: 3. Germline V gives CDR1 LNHDA, CDR2 SQIVND (reference sequence).

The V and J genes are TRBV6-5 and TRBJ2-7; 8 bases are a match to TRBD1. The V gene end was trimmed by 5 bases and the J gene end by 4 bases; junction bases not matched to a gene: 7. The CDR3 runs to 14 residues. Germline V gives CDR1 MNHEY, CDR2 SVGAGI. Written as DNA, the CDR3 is TGTGCCAGCAGTGATACAGGGGGATCTTACGAGCAGTACTTC. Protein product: CASSDTGGSYEQYF.

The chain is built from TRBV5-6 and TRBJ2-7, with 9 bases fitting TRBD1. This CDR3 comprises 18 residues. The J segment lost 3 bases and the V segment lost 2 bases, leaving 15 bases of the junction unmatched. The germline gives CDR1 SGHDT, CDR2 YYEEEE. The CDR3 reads CASSLMSGTGIYGYEQYF. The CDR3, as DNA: TGTGCCAGCAGCTTAATGTCTGGGACAGGGATTTACGGCTACGAGCAGTACTTC.

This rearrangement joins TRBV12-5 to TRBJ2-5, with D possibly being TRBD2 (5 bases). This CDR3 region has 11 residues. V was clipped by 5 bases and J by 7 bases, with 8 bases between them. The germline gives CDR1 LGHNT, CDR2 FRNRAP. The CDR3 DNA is TGTGCTAGTGGTACCGCGGGGACCCAGTACTTC. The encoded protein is CASGTAGTQYF.

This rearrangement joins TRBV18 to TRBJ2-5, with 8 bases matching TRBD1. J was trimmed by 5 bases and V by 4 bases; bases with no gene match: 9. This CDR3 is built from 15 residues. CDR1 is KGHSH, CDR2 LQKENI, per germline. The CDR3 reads CASSQSQGAGETQYF. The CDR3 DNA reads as TGTGCCAGCTCACAATCGCAGGGGGCCGGTGAGACCCAGTACTTC.

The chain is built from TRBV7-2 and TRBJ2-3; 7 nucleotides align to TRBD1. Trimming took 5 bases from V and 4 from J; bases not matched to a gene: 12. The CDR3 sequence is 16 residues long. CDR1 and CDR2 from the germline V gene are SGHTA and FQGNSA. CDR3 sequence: CASSIRPGGSADTQYF. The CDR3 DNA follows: TGTGCCAGCAGCATAAGACCAGGGGGTAGCGCAGATACGCAGTATTTT.

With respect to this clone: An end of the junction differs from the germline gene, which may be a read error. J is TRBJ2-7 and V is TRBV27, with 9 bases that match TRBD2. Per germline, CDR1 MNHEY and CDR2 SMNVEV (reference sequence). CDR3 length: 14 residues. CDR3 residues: CASSAGGPSSEQYF. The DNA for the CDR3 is TGTGCCAGCAGTGCGGGGGGGCCCTCCTCCGAGCAGTACTTC.

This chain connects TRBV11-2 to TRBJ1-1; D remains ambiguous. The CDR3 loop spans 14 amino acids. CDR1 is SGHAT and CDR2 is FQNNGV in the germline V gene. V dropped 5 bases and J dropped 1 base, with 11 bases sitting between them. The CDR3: CASSTQTGNTEAFF. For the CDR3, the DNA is TGTGCCAGCAGCACACAGACCGGGAACACTGAAGCTTTCTTT. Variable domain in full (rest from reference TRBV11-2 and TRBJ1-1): EAGVAQSPRYKIIEKRQSVAFWCNPISGHATLYWYQQILGQGPKLLIQFQNNGVVDDSQLPKDRFSAERLKGVDSTLKIQPAKLEDSAVYLCASSTQTGNTEAFFGQGTRLTVV.

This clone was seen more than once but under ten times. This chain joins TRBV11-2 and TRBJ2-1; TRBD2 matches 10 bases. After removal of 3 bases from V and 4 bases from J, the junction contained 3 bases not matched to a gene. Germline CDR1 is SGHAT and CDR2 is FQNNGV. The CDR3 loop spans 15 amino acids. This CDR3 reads CASSFTAGGYNEQFF. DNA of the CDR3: TGTGCCAGCAGCTTCACAGCGGGAGGGTACAATGAGCAGTTCTTC.

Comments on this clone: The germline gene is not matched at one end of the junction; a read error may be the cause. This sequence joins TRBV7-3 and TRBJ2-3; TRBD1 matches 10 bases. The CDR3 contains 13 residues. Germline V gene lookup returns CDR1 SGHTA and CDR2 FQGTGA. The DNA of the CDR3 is TGTGCCAGCAGCTCCCGACAGGGGGCGACGCCTGTTTTT. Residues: CASSSRQGATPVF.

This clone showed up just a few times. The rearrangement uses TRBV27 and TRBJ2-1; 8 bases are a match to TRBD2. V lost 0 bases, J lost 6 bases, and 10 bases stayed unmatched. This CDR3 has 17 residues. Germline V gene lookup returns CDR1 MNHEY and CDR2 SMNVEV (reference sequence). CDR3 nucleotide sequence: TGTGCCAGCAGTTTATCGTACCCGGGAGGGCCCTCCAATGAGCAGTTCTTC. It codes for CASSLSYPGGPSNEQFF.

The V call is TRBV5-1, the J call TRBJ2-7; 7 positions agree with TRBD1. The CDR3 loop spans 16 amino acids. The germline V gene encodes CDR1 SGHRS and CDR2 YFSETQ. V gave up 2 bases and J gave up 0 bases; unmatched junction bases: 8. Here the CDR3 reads CASSLTGDLSSYEQYF. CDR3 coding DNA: TGCGCCAGCAGCTTAACAGGGGACCTTAGCTCCTACGAGCAGTACTTC.

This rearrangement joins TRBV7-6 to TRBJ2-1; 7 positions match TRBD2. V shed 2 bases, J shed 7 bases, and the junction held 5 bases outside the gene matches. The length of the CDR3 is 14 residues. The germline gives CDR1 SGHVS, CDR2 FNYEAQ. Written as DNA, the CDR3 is TGTGCCAGCAGCTTATACAGCGGGGAGAATGAGCAGTTCTTC. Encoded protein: CASSLYSGENEQFF.

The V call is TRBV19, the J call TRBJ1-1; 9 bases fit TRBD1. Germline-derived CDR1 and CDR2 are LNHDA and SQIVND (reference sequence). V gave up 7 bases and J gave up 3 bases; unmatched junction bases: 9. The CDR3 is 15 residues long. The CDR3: CASKRDRVWDTEAFF. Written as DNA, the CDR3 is TGTGCCAGTAAGCGGGACAGGGTCTGGGACACTGAAGCTTTCTTT.

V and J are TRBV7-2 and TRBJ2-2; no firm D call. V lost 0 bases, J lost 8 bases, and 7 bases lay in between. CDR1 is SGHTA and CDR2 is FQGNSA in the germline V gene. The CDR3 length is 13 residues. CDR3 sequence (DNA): TGTGCCAGCAGCTTAGCCCCCCAAGGGGAGCTGTTTTTT. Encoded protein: CASSLAPQGELFF.

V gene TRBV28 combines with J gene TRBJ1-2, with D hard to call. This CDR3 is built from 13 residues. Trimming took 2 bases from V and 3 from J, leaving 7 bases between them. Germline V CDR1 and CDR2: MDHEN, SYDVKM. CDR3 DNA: TGTGCCAGCAGTTTAGGGCAGCACTATGGCTACACCTTC. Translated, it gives CASSLGQHYGYTF.

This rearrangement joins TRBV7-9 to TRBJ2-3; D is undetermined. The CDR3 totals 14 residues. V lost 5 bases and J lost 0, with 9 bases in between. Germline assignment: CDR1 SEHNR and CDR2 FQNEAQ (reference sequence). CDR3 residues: CASSRSFSTDTQYF. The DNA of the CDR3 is TGTGCCAGCAGCCGGTCCTTTAGCACAGATACGCAGTATTTT. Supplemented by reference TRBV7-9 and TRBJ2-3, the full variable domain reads DTGVSQNPRHKITKRGQNVTFRCDPISEHNRLYWYRQTLGQGPEFLTYFQNEAQLEKSRLLSDRFSAERPKGSFSTLEIQRTEQGDSAMYLCASSRSFSTDTQYFGPGTRLTVL.

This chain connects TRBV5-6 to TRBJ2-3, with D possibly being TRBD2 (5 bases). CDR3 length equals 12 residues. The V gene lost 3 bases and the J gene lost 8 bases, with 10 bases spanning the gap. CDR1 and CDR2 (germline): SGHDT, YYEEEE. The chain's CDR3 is CASSYAGTTQYF. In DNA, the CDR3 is TGTGCCAGCAGCTATGCGGGTACTACGCAGTATTTT.

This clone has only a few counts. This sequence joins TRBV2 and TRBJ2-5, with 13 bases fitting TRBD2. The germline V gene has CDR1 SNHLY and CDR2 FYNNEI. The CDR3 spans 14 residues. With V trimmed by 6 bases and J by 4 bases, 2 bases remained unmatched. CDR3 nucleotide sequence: TGTGCCAGCAGCCGGACTAGCGGGGGAGAGACCCAGTACTTC. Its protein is CASSRTSGGETQYF.

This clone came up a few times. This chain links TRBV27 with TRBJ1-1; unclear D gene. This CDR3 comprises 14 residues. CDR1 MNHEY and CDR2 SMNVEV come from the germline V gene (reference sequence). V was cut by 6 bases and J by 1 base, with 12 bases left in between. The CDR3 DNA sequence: TGTGCCAGCAGACATATATATTCGAACACTGAAGCTTTCTTT. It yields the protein CASRHIYSNTEAFF.

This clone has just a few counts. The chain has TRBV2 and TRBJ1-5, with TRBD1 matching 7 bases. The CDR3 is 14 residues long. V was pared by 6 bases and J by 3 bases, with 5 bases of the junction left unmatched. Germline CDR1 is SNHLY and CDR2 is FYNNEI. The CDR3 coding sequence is TGTGCCAGCAGCCAAACAGGGGCCAATCAGCCCCAGCATTTT. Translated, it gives CASSQTGANQPQHF.

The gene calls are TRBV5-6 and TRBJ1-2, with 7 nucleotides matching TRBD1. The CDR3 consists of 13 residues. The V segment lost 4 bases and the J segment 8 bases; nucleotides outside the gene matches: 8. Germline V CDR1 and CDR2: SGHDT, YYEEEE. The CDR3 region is CASSPVGGGGYTF. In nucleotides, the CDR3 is TGTGCCAGCAGCCCCGTAGGGGGCGGCGGCTACACCTTC.

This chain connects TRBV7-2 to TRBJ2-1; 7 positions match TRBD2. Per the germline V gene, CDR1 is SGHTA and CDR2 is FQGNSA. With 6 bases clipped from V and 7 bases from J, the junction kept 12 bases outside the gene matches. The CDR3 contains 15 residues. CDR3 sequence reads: CASSPSGNPRNEQFF. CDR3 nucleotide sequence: TGTGCCAGCAGTCCCAGCGGGAACCCGAGGAATGAGCAGTTCTTC.

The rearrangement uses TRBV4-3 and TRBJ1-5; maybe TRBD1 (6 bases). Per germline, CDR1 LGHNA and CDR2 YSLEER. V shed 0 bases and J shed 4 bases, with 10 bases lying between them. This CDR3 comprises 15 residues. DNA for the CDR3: TGCGCCAGCAGCCAAGATAGGACAGTGAATCAGCCCCAGCATTTT. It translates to CASSQDRTVNQPQHF.